These 16 T cell receptor beta chains came from one sample sequenced in a study of shared clonotypes between healthy human individuals. Using immunoSEQ multiplex PCR, the repertoire was profiled, and TCRdb retains in-frame clones only, with some absent. The table shows 90,000 to 120,000 clones, with less than 80% occurring only once. The sequencing sample was made of memory CD8+ T cells sorted from blood. Subset indicated: CD45RO+ cells pooled with CCR7-negative TemRA cells. The receptors were gathered from a woman under 40 in good health.

CDR3 loop: CSVEAGGTDPYEQYF. DNA of the CDR3: TGCAGCGTTGAAGCCGGAGGGACAGACCCCTACGAGCAGTACTTC. J is TRBJ2-7 and V is TRBV29-1; tentatively, D is TRBD1 (7 bases). The CDR3 is 15 amino acids. CDR1 and CDR2 (germline): SQVTM, ANQGSEA. The V gene lost 1 base and the J gene lost 2 bases, with 15 bases spanning the gap.

The chain uses TRBV21-1 and TRBJ1-2; TRBD1, the table's D call, was not compared with the DNA. TRBV21-1 is tagged as a pseudogene. The CDR3 extends over 15 amino acids. DNA for the CDR3: TGTGCCAGCAGCAAAACAGTTTCTGTCTTGAATGGCTACACCTTC. The encoded protein is CASSKTVSVLNGYTF.

V gene TRBV7-6 combines with J gene TRBJ2-7; 10 nucleotides agree with TRBD2. CDR3 length: 15 amino acids. The V and J ends lost 5 bases and 6 bases, in that order; junction bases with no gene match: 10. From germline, CDR1 is SGHVS and CDR2 FNYEAQ. CDR3 protein: CASSPGLAGVSEQYF. The CDR3 nucleotides are TGTGCCAGCAGCCCGGGGCTAGCGGGAGTTTCCGAGCAGTACTTC.

This chain links TRBV5-8 with TRBJ2-1, with 7 bases that match TRBD1. Losses at the gene ends were 3 bases for V and 3 bases for J; bases not matched to a gene: 6. There are 15 residues in the CDR3. CDR1 is SGHTS and CDR2 is YDEGEE in the germline V gene. CDR3 bases: TGTGCCAGCAGCTGGGGGACAGACCTCTACAATGAGCAGTTCTTC. Translation gives CASSWGTDLYNEQFF.

This clone has a single count. This chain joins TRBV5-1 and TRBJ2-7; 11 bases match TRBD2. Looked up from germline, CDR1 is SGHRS and CDR2 is YFSETQ. V trimming: 4 bases; J trimming: 3 bases; junction bases outside the gene matches: 6. The CDR3 is made up of 15 amino acids. DNA for the CDR3: TGCGCCAGCAGCCAGGGACTAGCGGAGGACTACGAGCAGTACTTC. Translating gives CASSQGLAEDYEQYF.

The chain combines TRBV4-1 with TRBJ2-7, with D tentatively TRBD1 (6 bases). CDR3 size: 14 residues. Trimming cost V 3 bases and J 6 bases, with 15 bases left between them. The germline CDR1 and CDR2 sequences are MGHRA and YSYEKL. The CDR3 here is CASSQGRTAAEQYF. CDR3 nucleotides: TGCGCCAGCAGCCAGGGGCGGACAGCGGCCGAGCAGTACTTC.

This clone was seen at least ten times. The chain couples TRBV2 to TRBJ1-2; no firm D call. Germline V gene lookup returns CDR1 SNHLY and CDR2 FYNNEI. The CDR3 is 13 amino acids. V was pared by 6 bases and J by 2 bases, with 10 bases between. The CDR3 protein is CASRDVFNYGYTF. The CDR3 region has the DNA TGTGCCAGCAGGGATGTTTTCAACTATGGCTACACCTTC. Variable domain in full (rest from reference TRBV2 and TRBJ1-2): EPEVTQTPSHQVTQMGQEVILRCVPISNHLYFYWYRQILGQKVEFLVSFYNNEISEKSEIFDDQFSVERPDGSNFTLKIRSTKLEDSAMYFCASRDVFNYGYTFGSGTRLTVV.

The CDR3 coding sequence is TGTGCCAGCAGCCCCCTCGGGGCGTTTAATGAGCAGTTCTTC. Protein product: CASSPLGAFNEQFF. V is TRBV11-3 and J is TRBJ2-1; D assignment may be TRBD1 or TRBD2 (5 bases each). The CDR3 covers 14 residues. V was shortened by 5 bases and J by 7 bases, with 15 bases between the two germline ends. The germline gives CDR1 SGHNT, CDR2 YENEEA.

The chain recombines TRBV30 with TRBJ2-7; D possibly corresponds to TRBD2 (6 bases). Trimming left V 5 bases short and J 1 base short, with 9 bases between. This CDR3 contains 12 residues. CDR1 and CDR2 from the germline V gene are GTSNPN and SVGIG (reference sequence). The CDR3 is CAWGRQSYEQYF. CDR3 sequence (DNA): TGTGCCTGGGGGAGGCAGTCCTACGAGCAGTACTTC.

This clone was seen a few times. This chain links TRBV25-1 with TRBJ2-2, with TRBD1 as a possible D gene (6 bases). From germline, CDR1 is MGHDK and CDR2 SYGVNS. Deletions cut 1 base from V and 2 bases from J, with 11 bases between. The CDR3 sequence is 16 residues long. CDR3 residues: CASSESRGQNTGELFF. DNA for the CDR3: TGTGCCAGCAGTGAATCCAGGGGTCAAAACACCGGGGAGCTGTTTTTT.

The rearrangement joins TRBV11-2 to TRBJ2-7; D might be TRBD1 or TRBD2, each matching 5 bases. The germline V and J ends were trimmed by 4 bases and 4 bases, with 11 bases remaining between them. The CDR3 extends over 13 amino acids. The germline CDR1 and CDR2 sequences are SGHAT and FQNNGV. This CDR3 reads CASSSGPWYEQYF. CDR3 sequence (DNA): TGTGCCAGCAGCTCGGGACCGTGGTACGAGCAGTACTTC.

The table lists this clone with many counts. The J gene is TRBJ2-7, the V gene TRBV30; the D gene is possibly TRBD1 (5 bases). Trimming cost V 0 bases and J 0 bases, with 12 bases left between them. The CDR3 totals 15 residues. CDR1 and CDR2 from the germline V gene are GTSNPN and SVGIG (reference sequence). The CDR3 nucleotides are TGTGCCTGGAGTGTAGAGACAGCTAGCTCCTACGAGCAGTACTTC. Protein product: CAWSVETASSYEQYF.

V usage is TRBV5-1 and J usage is TRBJ2-1, with D tentatively TRBD1 (6 bases). The CDR3 has 12 amino acids. Germline V gene lookup returns CDR1 SGHRS and CDR2 YFSETQ. Trimming removed 4 bases at V and 8 bases at J, with 10 bases between. The CDR3 sequence is CASSLRGDEQFF. CDR3 coding DNA: TGCGCCAGCAGCCTCAGGGGAGATGAGCAGTTCTTC.

Of note for this clone: At one of its ends the junction is not consistent with the germline gene, which may arise from a read error. The same CDR3 arises from other DNA sequences in this sample as well. The chain uses TRBV5-6 and TRBJ1-2; no definite D call. Germline values: CDR1 SGHDT, CDR2 YYEEEE. This CDR3 has 15 amino acids. In nucleotides, the CDR3 is TGTGCCAGCAGCTTGGGTTCGGGTACTAACTATGGCTACACCTTT. This gives the protein CASSLGSGTNYGYTF.

V and J are TRBV6-6 and TRBJ2-3, with unresolved D. Germline values: CDR1 MNHNY, CDR2 SVGAGI (reference sequence). The V end was cut by 10 bases, the J end by 0 bases, with 14 bases between. The CDR3 runs to 14 residues. The CDR3 DNA reads as TGTGCCATTACTAAAAGCAAAAGCACAGATACGCAGTATTTT. This encodes CAITKSKSTDTQYF.

The genes are TRBV19 and TRBJ2-5; TRBD2 agrees at 8 bases. This CDR3 has 16 residues. CDR1 is LNHDA and CDR2 is SQIVND in the germline V gene (reference sequence). The trim removed 3 bases at V and 3 bases at J, leaving 9 bases unmatched. The CDR3 nucleotides are TGTGCCAGTAGTATGGAGGCTAGCGGGTACAAAGAGACCCAGTACTTC. This gives the protein CASSMEASGYKETQYF.